This T cell receptor (beta chain) was sequenced for a study of T cells in Graves' hyperthyroidism and ophthalmopathy. General observations from the study: Separation of ophthalmopathy from stable hyperthyroidism was achieved by a 13 V-J model.

What was amplified from RNA transcripts were TCR beta CDR3 regions. First-round RT-PCR targeting the TCR CDR3 was performed with the HTBI primer set. A single record per CDR3 protein comes from TCRdb applying MiXCR to the multiplex PCR reads. The sample has 500,000 to 750,000 distinct CDR3 sequences; approximately 15% are singletons. The CDR3 totals 15 residues. CDR1 and CDR2 (germline): SGHTS, YDEGEE. V was trimmed by 0 bases and J by 5 bases, leaving 14 bases between them. For this clonotype: The antigen is undetermined.

Individuals with ophthalmopathy presented a Clinical Activity Score of at least 3, a NOSPECS grade of at least 4 and a duration under 3 months. This sequence originates from a woman aged 18 to 35 with Graves' ophthalmopathy. The chain links TRBV5-8 to TRBJ2-5; D gene ambiguous. Material: blood. The DNA for the CDR3 is TGTGCCAGCAGCTTGGTGGCTAGTAGGGTGGAGACCCAGTACTTC. Translated: CASSLVASRVETQYF.